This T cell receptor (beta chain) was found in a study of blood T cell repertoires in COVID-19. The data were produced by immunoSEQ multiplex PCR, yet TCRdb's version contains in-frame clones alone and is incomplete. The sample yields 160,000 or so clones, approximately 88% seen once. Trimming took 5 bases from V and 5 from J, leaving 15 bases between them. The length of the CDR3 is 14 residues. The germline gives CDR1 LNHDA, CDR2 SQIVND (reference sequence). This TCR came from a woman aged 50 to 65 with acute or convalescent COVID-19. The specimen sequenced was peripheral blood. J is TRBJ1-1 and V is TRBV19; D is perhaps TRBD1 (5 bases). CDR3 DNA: TGTGCCAGTAGTGAGGCAGGGAAGTGGACTGAAGCTTTCTTT. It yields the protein CASSEAGKWTEAFF. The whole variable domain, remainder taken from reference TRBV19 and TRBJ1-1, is DGGITQSPKYLFRKEGQNVTLSCEQNLNHDAMYWYRQDPGQGLRLIYYSQIVNDFQKGDIAEGYSVSREKKESFPLTVTSAQKNPTAFYLCASSEAGKWTEAFFGQGTRLTVV.